The clone carrying this T cell receptor (beta chain) was picked up a small number of times. Its antigen remains unidentified. There are 16 residues in the CDR3. The junction had 8 bases not matched to a gene; V was cut back by 5 bases and J by 5 bases. CDR1 and CDR2 from the germline V gene are MGHDK and SYGVNS. The data were taken from a study of regulatory T cells in long-lasting Graves disease. Whole-study context: Patients with new Graves' disease had used antithyroid drugs below 3 months.

Time point denoted: newly diagnosed GD, antithyroid drugs for less than 3 months. PBMC-extracted RNA yielded the TCR library. A blood draw put 8 to 10 milliliters of peripheral blood into EDTA tubes. Study-wide findings and caveats: Among samples with persistent disease, TRBV28, TRBJ1-2 and TRBJ2-5 were favored.

With iRepertoire HTBI primers and Arm-PCR of CDR3 regions, TCR beta libraries were built. TCRdb re-derived calls from the multiplex PCR reads in MiXCR, one entry per CDR3 protein. The sample consists of approximately 300,000 distinct CDR3 sequences, about 20% of them appearing once. The sequence was obtained from a female donor with Graves disease. This rearrangement joins TRBV25-1 to TRBJ1-6; 8 bases are a match to TRBD1. Here the sequenced sample was peripheral blood mononuclear cells (PBMCs), taken at new diagnosis, from a patient treated with antithyroid drugs. DNA of the CDR3: TGTGCCAGCAGTAACTCCCGACAGGGGAATAATTCACCCCTCCACTTT. It yields the protein CASSNSRQGNNSPLHF.